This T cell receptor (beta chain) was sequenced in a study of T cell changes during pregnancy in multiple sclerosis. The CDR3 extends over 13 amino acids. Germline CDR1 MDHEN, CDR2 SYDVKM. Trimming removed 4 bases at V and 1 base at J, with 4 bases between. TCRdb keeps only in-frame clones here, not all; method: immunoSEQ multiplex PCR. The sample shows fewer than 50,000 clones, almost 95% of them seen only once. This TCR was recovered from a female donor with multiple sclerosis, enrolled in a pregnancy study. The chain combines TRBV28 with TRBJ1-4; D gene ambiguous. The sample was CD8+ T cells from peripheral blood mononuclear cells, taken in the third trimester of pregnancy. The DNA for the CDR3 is TGTGCCAGCAGTTCATTAACTAATGAAAAACTGTTTTTT. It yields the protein CASSSLTNEKLFF. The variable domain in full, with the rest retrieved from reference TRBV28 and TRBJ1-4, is DVKVTQSSRYLVKRTGEKVFLECVQDMDHENMFWYRQDPGLGLRLIYFSYDVKMKEKGDIPEGYSVSREKKERFSLILESASTNQTSMYLCASSSLTNEKLFFGSGTQLSVL.